These T cell receptor beta chains were read from a single sample in a study of blood T cell repertoires in COVID-19. Generated by immunoSEQ multiplex PCR, the TCRdb table keeps only in-frame clones and is missing some. Among a few hundred thousand clones listed, 70% to 90% were seen once. Specimen: peripheral blood. The source is a human donor with COVID-19, enrolled during active disease. The donor label of this sample is uncertain. Both conserved end residues are part of each CDR3. D genes are given only for firm matches. Size values are once, few and many counts, or a class for expanded clones, and some rows have none.

size: NA; D: TRBD2; V: TRBV25-1; J: TRBJ2-2; DNA: TGTGCCAGCAGTGAATTCCCTAGCGGGACGAACACCGGGGAGCTGTTTTTT; CDR3: CASSEFPSGTNTGELFF
size: few; D: NA; V: TRBV14; J: TRBJ2-5; DNA: TGTGCCAGCAGCCAAGGGGCGCCACGAGAGACCCAGTACTTC; CDR3: CASSQGAPRETQYF
size: NA; D: TRBD1; V: TRBV27; J: TRBJ2-3; DNA: TGTGCCAGCATCTCAGACAGGGGGAAAACAGATACGCAGTATTTT; CDR3: CASISDRGKTDTQYF
size: NA; D: TRBD1; V: TRBV11-2; J: TRBJ1-4; DNA: TGTGCCAGCAGCTCCCCACCGAGAGGGGGCGGTGAAAAACTGTTTTTT; CDR3: CASSSPPRGGGEKLFF
size: NA; D: NA; V: TRBV28; J: TRBJ1-1; DNA: TGTGCCAGCAGTACCGAGAGGGCGGGCACTGAAGCTTTCTTT; CDR3: CASSTERAGTEAFF
size: NA; D: NA; V: TRBV3-1/TRBV3-2; J: TRBJ1-1; DNA: TGTGCCAGCAGCCAAGAACTTTCAGGCACTGAAGCTTTCTTT; CDR3: CASSQELSGTEAFF
size: NA; D: TRBD1; V: TRBV10-3; J: TRBJ1-2; DNA: TGTGCCATCGGCCCGGGACAGGGGGCAAACTATGGCTACACCTTC; CDR3: CAIGPGQGANYGYTF
size: NA; D: NA; V: TRBV5-1; J: TRBJ1-2; DNA: TGCGCCAGCAGCTTGACCAGGTATAACTATGGCTACACCTTC; CDR3: CASSLTRYNYGYTF
size: NA; D: NA; V: TRBV19; J: TRBJ1-6; DNA: TGTGCCAGTACCCCACCGGGGGGGTCCAAGGGACCCCTCCACTTT; CDR3: CASTPPGGSKGPLHF
size: few; D: TRBD2; V: TRBV3-1/TRBV3-2; J: TRBJ2-1; DNA: TGTGCCAGCAGCCACCTACGGACTAGCCAATACAATGAGCAGTTCTTC; CDR3: CASSHLRTSQYNEQFF
size: NA; D: NA; V: TRBV28; J: TRBJ1-2; DNA: TGTGCCAGCAGCCTTCTGCCCCGGGGGGTGGGATACACCTTC; CDR3: CASSLLPRGVGYTF
size: NA; D: NA; V: TRBV2; J: TRBJ1-2; DNA: TGTGCCAGCAGCTCAACAGGGAGAGGTCAATATGGCTACACCTTC; CDR3: CASSSTGRGQYGYTF
size: NA; D: NA; V: TRBV30; J: TRBJ1-4; DNA: TGTGCCTGGAATCCGGACAGTCCTAATGAAAAACTGTTTTTT; CDR3: CAWNPDSPNEKLFF